These 5 T cell receptor beta chains were all obtained from the same sample, sequenced in a study of vaccination and CD4 T cells after COVID-19. Cultured CD4+ T cell DNA underwent sequencing with the Oncomine TCR Beta short-read assay. TCRdb reprocessed the PCR reads with MiXCR, giving one entry per CDR3 protein. This table holds 9,000 to 15,000 distinct CDR3 sequences, roughly 51% found once. Treatment noted: roughly nine-day PBMC culture with coronavirus spike peptide pools or control peptides (ViraFEST assay). For these receptors, no antigen is known. The sample was CD4+ T cells from blood, cultured in vitro. These receptors were taken from a human donor who had recovered from COVID-19.

This clonotype was counted once. The chain links TRBV19 to TRBJ1-5; D is possibly TRBD1 (6 bases). The length of the CDR3 is 14 residues. Trimming pared 5 bases from V and 6 bases from J, leaving 14 bases between. The germline CDR1 and CDR2 sequences are LNHDA and SQIVND (reference sequence). The CDR3 DNA follows: TGTGCCAGTAGTCTAAAGGGGGGCGGTCAGCCCCAGCATTTT. The encoded protein is CASSLKGGGQPQHF.

This clonotype was seen only a few times. This chain uses TRBV2 with TRBJ1-1; the D gene is possibly TRBD1 (5 bases). The CDR3 runs 14 residues. Trimming cost V 6 bases and J 1 base, with 12 bases left between them. Per the germline V gene, CDR1 is SNHLY and CDR2 is FYNNEI. CDR3 residues: CASRNRGSNTEAFF. The DNA of the CDR3 is TGTGCCAGCAGAAATAGGGGTTCGAACACTGAAGCTTTCTTT.

The chain combines TRBV7-3 with TRBJ2-5; D tentatively reads TRBD1 or TRBD2 (5 bases each). CDR3 length: 13 amino acids. The V and J ends lost 5 bases and 5 bases respectively, with 12 bases between them. The germline gives CDR1 SGHTA, CDR2 FQGTGA. Written as DNA, the CDR3 is TGTGCCAGCAGCCCAGGGACGGCGGAGACCCAGTACTTC. Translated, it gives CASSPGTAETQYF.

V usage is TRBV29-1 and J usage is TRBJ2-7, with D uncertain. V dropped 5 bases and J dropped 4 bases, with 12 bases sitting between them. Germline V gene lookup returns CDR1 SQVTM and CDR2 ANQGSEA. CDR3 length: 12 residues. This CDR3 is CSVRTSRYEQYF. As DNA, the CDR3 is TGCAGCGTTCGTACGTCGCGGTACGAGCAGTACTTC.

The genes are TRBV6-1 and TRBJ1-5; tentatively, D is TRBD1 (5 bases). This CDR3 is built from 15 residues. CDR1 and CDR2 (germline): MNHNS, SASEGT. V lost 4 bases and J 0 bases, leaving 10 bases between the germline ends. CDR3 DNA sequence: TGTGCCAGCAGTGGCGCAGGGCATAGCAATCAGCCCCAGCATTTT. This gives the protein CASSGAGHSNQPQHF.